The 16 T cell receptor beta chains reported below all come from one sample, sequenced in a study of tissue T cells after allogeneic stem cell transplantation. Time point specified: mouse harvest day 7 after allogeneic transplant. Tail vein injection delivered 10^7 T-cell-depleted bone marrow cells and 10^6 splenic CD5+ T cells. Sequencing was performed with immunoSEQ multiplex PCR; in TCRdb, only in-frame clones are kept and a portion is missing. The table has several thousand clones, about 47% seen once. Sequences were obtained from gut tissue. These receptors were obtained from a female BALB/c mouse given C57BL/6 T cells with graft-versus-host disease after an allogeneic hematopoietic cell transplant.

This clone is large. Here the gene names and germline are mouse. The CDR3 end is not reached by the read, which stops 1 residue before it; the germline J gene fills it in. J is TRBJ2-4 and V is TRBV2; D call uncertain. Between the trimmed V and J ends, which lost 0 bases and 0 bases, there was a span of 4 bases. Germline-derived CDR1 and CDR2 are LGHNA and YSYQKL. CDR3 length equals 14 residues. The CDR3 bases that were read are TGTGCCAGCAGCCAAGAAGGCAGTCAAAACACCTTGTAC. This translates into CASSQEGSQNTLY. The complete CDR3 sequence is CASSQEGSQNTLYF.

In its sample, this clone was seen a few times. Gene names and germline refer to mouse. The read terminates 1 residue ahead of where the CDR3 ends, so the germline J gene completes it. Other DNA sequences in the sample encode the same CDR3. V and J are TRBV3 and TRBJ2-7; TRBD1 matches 10 bases. V shed 1 base and J 4 bases; nucleotides not matched to a gene: 1. CDR3 size: 14 residues. Per germline, CDR1 SNHLY and CDR2 FYNGKV (reference sequence). CDR3 protein: CASSLGDRGYEQYF. CDR3 DNA, as far as it was read: TGTGCCAGCAGCTTAGGGGACAGGGGATATGAACAGTAC.

This clone was detected a few times. Here the gene names and germline are mouse. The read stops 1 residue short of the end of the CDR3; the missing end is completed from the germline J gene. V is TRBV15 and J is TRBJ2-7; 7 bases agree with TRBD2. Trimming took 3 bases from V and 7 from J; bases not matched to a gene: 3. CDR3 length: 12 residues. From germline, CDR1 is SGHND and CDR2 FRSKSL. CDR3 protein: CASSFGGREQYF. CDR3 DNA (partial): TGTGCCAGCAGTTTTGGGGGGAGGGAACAGTAC.

Only a few counts were recorded for this clone. These gene names are mouse names. The CDR3 end falls 1 residue outside the read, so it is completed with the germline J gene. The chain joins TRBV3 to TRBJ1-4, with 7 positions matching TRBD1. The V gene's germline CDR1 is SNHLY and CDR2 FYNGKV (reference sequence). The CDR3 is made up of 15 amino acids. V was clipped by 3 bases and J by 7 bases; unmatched bases: 8. CDR3 sequence: CASSFRQGGSERLFF. CDR3 bases read: TGTGCCAGCAGCTTCCGACAGGGAGGGAGCGAAAGATTATTT.

Only a few counts were recorded for this clone. The listed genes are named as in mouse. With the read ending 1 residue before the CDR3 end, the germline J gene is used to fill in that end. This chain uses TRBV2 with TRBJ2-5, with D perhaps matching TRBD1 (6 bases). The CDR3 spans 16 residues. Germline V gene lookup returns CDR1 LGHNA and CDR2 YSYQKL. The V end lost 2 bases, the J end lost 0 bases, and 12 bases lay between the germline ends. This CDR3 is CASSQTGTFNQDTQYF. The DNA read from the CDR3 is TGTGCCAGCAGCCAAACGGGGACATTTAACCAAGACACCCAGTAC.

In regard to this clone: Germline and genes here are mouse. The CDR3 is cut off 1 residue early in the read; its end comes from the germline J gene. The V call is TRBV3, the J call TRBJ1-2; 8 bases map to TRBD1. The germline V gene encodes CDR1 SNHLY and CDR2 FYNGKV (reference sequence). The CDR3 runs to 14 residues. The V segment lost 5 bases and the J segment 0 bases; nucleotides outside the gene matches: 2. The part of the CDR3 DNA that was read is TGTGCCAGCAGCCTACAGGGGGCAAACTCCGACTACACC. Amino acids: CASSLQGANSDYT. The full CDR3 sequence reads CASSLQGANSDYTF.

Concerning this clone: All gene names here are mouse names. The read ends 1 residue early relative to the CDR3; the germline J gene fills the gap. Other DNA sequences within the sample encode an identical CDR3. V is TRBV3 and J is TRBJ1-5; 8 bases fit TRBD1. The CDR3 extends over 13 amino acids. Germline CDR1 reads SNHLY; CDR2 reads FYNGKV (reference sequence). The J segment lost 5 bases and the V segment lost 4 bases, leaving 1 base of the junction unmatched. The CDR3 protein is CASSWDRYQAPLF. Partial CDR3 DNA: TGTGCCAGCAGCTGGGACAGGTACCAGGCTCCGCTT. The complete variable domain, with remaining parts taken from reference TRBV3 and TRBJ1-5, reads GPKVLQIPSHQIIDMGQMVTLNCDPVSNHLYFYWYKQILGQQMEFLVNFYNGKVMEKSKLFKDQFSVERPDGSYFTLKIQPTALEDSAVYFCASSWDRYQAPLFGEGTRLSVL.

As regards this clone: The germline and genes are mouse ones. The sequence runs out 1 residue before the end of the CDR3; the remainder is reconstructed from the germline J gene. The rearrangement uses TRBV13-2 and TRBJ2-1; TRBD2 matches at 8 bases. The J segment lost 7 bases and the V segment lost 7 bases, leaving 7 bases of the junction unmatched. The CDR3 runs 13 residues. Germline values: CDR1 NNHNN, CDR2 SYGAGS (reference sequence). CDR3 region: CASLGGADAEQFF. The sequenced part of the CDR3 DNA is TGTGCCAGCCTGGGGGGCGCGGACGCTGAGCAGTTC.

On this clone: These gene names are mouse names. The covered CDR3 bases are TGTGCCAGCAGTGATACCAGGGGGCGCGAAAGATTATTT. It yields the protein CASSDTRGRERLF. The full CDR3 protein reads CASSDTRGRERLFF. This chain links TRBV13-1 with TRBJ1-4; TRBD1 matches 8 bases. The CDR3 end is not reached by the read, which stops 1 residue before it; the germline J gene fills it in. After removal of 1 base from V and 7 bases from J, the junction contained 3 bases not matched to a gene. This CDR3 contains 14 residues. Germline V gives CDR1 NSHNY, CDR2 SYGAGN.

A remark on this clone: Gene names and germline match the mouse. With the read ending 1 residue before the CDR3 end, the germline J gene is used to fill in that end. The same CDR3 can be traced to other DNA sequences in this sample. This chain joins TRBV26 and TRBJ2-2; possibly TRBD1 or TRBD2 for D (5 bases each). This CDR3 contains 14 residues. Per germline, CDR1 KGHPV and CDR2 FQNQEV (reference sequence). The V gene lost 2 bases and the J gene lost 1 base, with 5 bases spanning the gap. The sequenced part of the CDR3 DNA is TGTGCCAGCAGTCTGGGGGGAAACACCGGGCAGCTCTAC. It specifies CASSLGGNTGQLY. The whole CDR3 sequence is CASSLGGNTGQLYF. Using reference TRBV26 and TRBJ2-2 for the parts outside the CDR3, the full variable domain is NSKVIQTPRYLVKGQGQKAKMRCIPEKGHPVVFWYQQNKNNEFKFLINFQNQEVLQQIDMTEKRFSAECPSNSPCSLEIQSSEAGDSALYLCASSLGGNTGQLYFGEGSKLTVL.

In regard to this clone: Mouse gene names apply. The read ends 1 residue early relative to the CDR3; the germline J gene fills the gap. V usage is TRBV3 and J usage is TRBJ2-4; 9 bases fit TRBD2. The CDR3 spans 17 residues. Germline V gene sequence: CDR1 SNHLY, CDR2 FYNGKV (reference sequence). J was trimmed by 0 bases and V by 2 bases; bases with no gene match: 6. The part of the CDR3 DNA that was read is TGTGCCAGCAGCTTAACACTGGGGGGCTCTAGTCAAAACACCTTGTAC. It codes for CASSLTLGGSSQNTLY. The CDR3 reads in full as CASSLTLGGSSQNTLYF.

Comments on this clone: Genes and germline come from the mouse. The read terminates 1 residue before the CDR3 end, so the remaining end is supplied by the germline J gene. The gene calls are TRBV12-1 and TRBJ1-3; D uncertain. The length of the CDR3 is 13 residues. The V and J ends lost 1 base and 1 base respectively, with 4 bases between them. Germline V gene lookup returns CDR1 SGHSN and CDR2 HYEKVE. Partial CDR3 DNA: TGTGCCAGCTCTCTGGGGTCTGGAAATACGCTCTAT. Protein: CASSLGSGNTLY. The CDR3, in full, reads CASSLGSGNTLYF.

Of note for this clone: Each gene name is a mouse one. From the germline J gene comes the end of the CDR3, since the read stops 1 residue before it. J is TRBJ2-5 and V is TRBV13-1, with D possibly TRBD2 on 6 matching bases. The CDR3 totals 16 residues. The ends were cut back, 3 bases at V and 0 bases at J, with 14 bases in the middle. CDR1 and CDR2 from the germline V gene are NSHNY and SYGAGN. The CDR3: CASSVPRDFNQDTQYF. The sequenced CDR3 bases are TGTGCCAGCAGTGTCCCCCGGGACTTTAACCAAGACACCCAGTAC.

This clone was counted once. All gene names here are mouse names. The read halts 1 residue ahead of the CDR3 end, with the missing end drawn from the germline J gene. The rearrangement uses TRBV3 and TRBJ2-2; 10 bases align to TRBD2. Trimming removed 5 bases from V and 3 bases from J; junction bases left unmatched: 3. CDR1 and CDR2 (germline): SNHLY, FYNGKV (reference sequence). This CDR3 region has 15 residues. CDR3 bases read: TGTGCCAGCAGCCCGACTGGGGGGCACACCGGGCAGCTCTAC. Residues: CASSPTGGHTGQLY. The CDR3 in its entirety is CASSPTGGHTGQLYF.

To note about this clone: Here the gene names and germline are mouse. The sequence runs out 1 residue before the end of the CDR3; the remainder is reconstructed from the germline J gene. This chain links TRBV26 with TRBJ2-7; 9 bases align to TRBD2. In germline, CDR1 is KGHPV, CDR2 FQNQEV (reference sequence). This CDR3 comprises 14 residues. V lost 0 bases, J lost 3 bases, and 0 bases stayed unmatched. The part of the CDR3 DNA that was read is TGTGCCAGCAGTCTGTCCTGGGGGGGCTATGAACAGTAC. As protein: CASSLSWGGYEQY. The whole CDR3 protein is CASSLSWGGYEQYF.

This clone was found a few times. Gene names and germline match the mouse. The CDR3 goes on 1 residue after the read ends, and that part is filled in from the germline J gene. The J gene is TRBJ2-1, the V gene TRBV26; a possible D gene is TRBD1 (6 bases). Germline V CDR1 and CDR2: KGHPV, FQNQEV (reference sequence). Trimming left V 5 bases short and J 4 bases short, with 12 bases between. This CDR3 spans 14 amino acids. The CDR3 protein is CASSYRAGYAEQFF. CDR3 bases read: TGTGCCAGCAGTTACAGGGCAGGGTATGCTGAGCAGTTC.